This T cell receptor (beta chain) was identified in a study of blood T cell repertoires in COVID-19. Authors' methods: The authors estimated nucleated cell counts from reference gene primer amplification. Clones were read by immunoSEQ multiplex PCR, and TCRdb kept only the in-frame ones, dropping some. V, J and clone size are taken as reported in that table, and D and trimming were inferred from the DNA itself. This table has more than 150,000 clones, less than 90% appearing once. CDR3 length: 14 amino acids. Between the trimmed V and J ends, which lost 2 bases and 6 bases, there was a span of 10 bases. Germline V gives CDR1 LNHNV, CDR2 YYDKDF (reference sequence).

The chain couples TRBV15 to TRBJ2-2, with D perhaps TRBD1 (6 bases). The origin of this receptor is a woman in her 70s with acute or convalescent COVID-19. Material for sequencing was peripheral blood. The CDR3: CATSRPDRPGELFF. In DNA, the CDR3 is TGTGCCACCAGCAGACCCGACAGGCCCGGGGAGCTGTTTTTT.